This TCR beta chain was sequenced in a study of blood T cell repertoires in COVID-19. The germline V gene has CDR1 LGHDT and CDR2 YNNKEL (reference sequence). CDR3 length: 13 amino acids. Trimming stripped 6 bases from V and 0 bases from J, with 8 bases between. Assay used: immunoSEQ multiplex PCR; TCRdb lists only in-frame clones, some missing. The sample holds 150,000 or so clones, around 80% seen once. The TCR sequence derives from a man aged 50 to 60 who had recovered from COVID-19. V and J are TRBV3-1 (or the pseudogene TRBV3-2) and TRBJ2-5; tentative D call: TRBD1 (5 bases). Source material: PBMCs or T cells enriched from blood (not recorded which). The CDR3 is CASRNRYQETQYF. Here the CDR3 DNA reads TGTGCCAGCAGGAACAGGTACCAAGAGACCCAGTACTTC.